The 14 T cell receptor beta chains presented below share a single source sample, sequenced in a study of HIV-infected patients and healthy controls (dated 2014 in TCRdb). The method behind the library was 5' RACE. Sequencing relied on an Illumina MiSeq. TCRdb reran the public reads through fastp at Q25 and MiXCR, keeping productive beta chains. Each entry merges the rows of one CDR3 protein and shows their most common DNA and genes. The sample table holds about 63,000 distinct CDR3 sequences, of which about 16% were seen once. The ten largest make up about 6% of the sample. Sequences were obtained from CD4+ T cells from blood. These TCRs come from a human donor in good health.

This clonotype was counted between two and nine times. The V and J genes are TRBV5-1 and TRBJ1-2, with D possibly being TRBD1 (6 bases). The germline V and J ends were trimmed by 2 bases and 0 bases, with 11 bases remaining between them. The germline gives CDR1 SGHRS, CDR2 YFSETQ. The CDR3 is made up of 15 amino acids. CDR3 sequence reads: CASSFGTTANYGYTF. CDR3 nucleotides: TGCGCCAGCAGCTTCGGGACAACAGCTAACTATGGCTACACCTTC.

The table lists this clonotype with many counts. J is TRBJ2-6 and V is TRBV6-1; 7 nucleotides align to TRBD1. The CDR3 is 17 amino acids. V lost 7 bases, J lost 0 bases, and 9 bases stayed unmatched. Germline CDR1 is MNHNS and CDR2 is SASEGT. CDR3 region: CASKGWDSSSGANVLTF. CDR3 nucleotide sequence: TGTGCCAGCAAGGGGTGGGACAGTAGCTCTGGGGCCAACGTCCTGACTTTC.

Only a few counts were recorded for this clonotype. This chain joins TRBV5-1 and TRBJ2-3; TRBD2 matches 8 bases. CDR3 length: 14 residues. V was pared by 4 bases and J by 4 bases, with 5 bases of the junction left unmatched. From germline, CDR1 is SGHRS and CDR2 YFSETQ. This CDR3 reads CASSSGRSSDTQYF. DNA of the CDR3: TGCGCCAGCAGCAGCGGGAGAAGTTCAGATACGCAGTATTTT.

This clonotype was counted a few times. The chain joins TRBV29-1 to TRBJ2-1; 12 bases match TRBD2. Germline loops: CDR1 SQVTM, CDR2 ANQGSEA. The length of the CDR3 is 15 residues. The ends lost 5 bases at V and 1 base at J; junction bases unmatched: 3. The CDR3 here is CSVWTSGTSYNEQFF. The CDR3 DNA reads TGCAGCGTTTGGACTAGCGGGACATCCTACAATGAGCAGTTCTTC.

This chain links TRBV7-2 with TRBJ1-5, with D maybe TRBD1 (6 bases). V lost 6 bases to trimming and J lost 1 base, with 16 bases between them. This CDR3 region has 16 residues. Germline-derived CDR1 and CDR2 are SGHTA and FQGNSA. The CDR3 coding sequence is TGTGCCAGCAGTCGCCGACAGGCAACCAGCAATCAGCCCCAGCATTTT. Amino acids: CASSRRQATSNQPQHF.

This clonotype was observed a few times. The chain is built from TRBV5-1 and TRBJ1-1; D possibly corresponds to TRBD1 (5 bases). The ends were cut back, 7 bases at V and 1 base at J, with 14 bases in the middle. The CDR3 loop spans 14 amino acids. Per germline, CDR1 SGHRS and CDR2 YFSETQ. CDR3 sequence reads: CASRSGGANTEAFF. CDR3 coding DNA: TGCGCCAGCCGTTCGGGAGGGGCGAACACTGAAGCTTTCTTT.

This clonotype was seen ten or more times. The CDR3, as DNA: TGTGCCTGGAACGACGGGCGCTCCTGGGCTTTCTTT. This translates into CAWNDGRSWAFF. J is TRBJ1-1 and V is TRBV30; no clear D gene. CDR3 length equals 12 residues. V was clipped by 4 bases and J by 11 bases, with 17 bases between them. Germline CDR1 GTSNPN, CDR2 SVGIG (reference sequence). The complete variable domain, with remaining parts taken from reference TRBV30 and TRBJ1-1, reads SQTIHQWPATLVQPVGSPLSLECTVEGTSNPNLYWYRQAAGRGLQLLFYSVGIGQISSEVPQNLSASRPQDRQFILSSKKLLLSDSGFYLCAWNDGRSWAFFGQGTRLTVV.

The chain links TRBV29-1 to TRBJ2-5; D might be TRBD2 (5 bases). The CDR3 runs to 14 residues. Trimming stripped 6 bases from V and 4 bases from J, with 18 bases between. Germline loops: CDR1 SQVTM, CDR2 ANQGSEA. DNA of the CDR3: TGCAGCGTCCCCCGGGAACTTAAGGGAGAGACCCAGTACTTC. This codes for CSVPRELKGETQYF.

The sample holds many counts of this clonotype. This rearrangement joins TRBV24-1 to TRBJ1-2; 8 bases agree with TRBD1. The germline V gene has CDR1 KGHDR and CDR2 SFDVKD. The CDR3 is 14 residues long. The trim removed 5 bases at V and 4 bases at J, leaving 5 bases unmatched. The CDR3 protein is CATSARQGSYGYTF. The CDR3, as DNA: TGTGCCACCAGTGCGAGACAGGGGAGCTATGGCTACACCTTC.

In its sample, this clonotype was seen many times. This chain uses TRBV3-1 with TRBJ2-7; TRBD2 agrees at 8 bases. V was pared by 4 bases and J by 6 bases, with 8 bases of the junction left unmatched. The CDR3 has 14 residues. The germline V gene has CDR1 LGHDT and CDR2 YNNKEL (reference sequence). This CDR3 reads CASSLAGRAAEQYF. Here the CDR3 DNA reads TGTGCCAGCAGCCTCGCCGGGAGGGCCGCCGAGCAGTACTTC.

The chain has TRBV7-9 and TRBJ1-6; TRBD1 might be the D (5 bases). Germline V gene sequence: CDR1 SEHNR, CDR2 FQNEAQ (reference sequence). Trimming shortened V by 2 bases and J by 7 bases, and 12 bases separated the two germline ends. The CDR3 is made up of 15 amino acids. CDR3 loop: CASSLFGGMNSPLHF. DNA for the CDR3: TGTGCCAGCAGCTTATTCGGGGGAATGAATTCACCCCTCCACTTT.

This clonotype appeared many times. The CDR3 nucleotides are TGTGCCAGCAGCCCCTCTTCTAGTCCCGGCACAGATACGCAGTATTTT. It encodes CASSPSSSPGTDTQYF. J is TRBJ2-3 and V is TRBV7-3; D unclear. Per the germline V gene, CDR1 is SGHTA and CDR2 is FQGTGA. Trimming removed 5 bases at V and 1 base at J, with 16 bases between. The CDR3 sequence is 16 residues long.

This clonotype was seen a few times. This sequence joins TRBV30 and TRBJ2-3, with 7 bases fitting TRBD2. The V gene end was trimmed by 0 bases and the J gene end by 14 bases; junction bases not matched to a gene: 5. CDR1 and CDR2 from the germline V gene are GTSNPN and SVGIG (reference sequence). CDR3 length: 11 residues. Here the CDR3 reads CAWSVGAGRYF. As DNA, the CDR3 is TGTGCCTGGAGTGTAGGAGCGGGACGGTATTTT.

The chain is built from TRBV14 and TRBJ1-3, with TRBD1 identical over 7 bases. Germline V gene lookup returns CDR1 SGHDN and CDR2 FVKESK. The V and J ends lost 2 bases and 2 bases, in that order; junction bases with no gene match: 6. This CDR3 has 16 residues. Written as DNA, the CDR3 is TGTGCCAGCAGCCAAACCCGAGGGACAGCTGGAAACACCATATATTTT. It yields the protein CASSQTRGTAGNTIYF.